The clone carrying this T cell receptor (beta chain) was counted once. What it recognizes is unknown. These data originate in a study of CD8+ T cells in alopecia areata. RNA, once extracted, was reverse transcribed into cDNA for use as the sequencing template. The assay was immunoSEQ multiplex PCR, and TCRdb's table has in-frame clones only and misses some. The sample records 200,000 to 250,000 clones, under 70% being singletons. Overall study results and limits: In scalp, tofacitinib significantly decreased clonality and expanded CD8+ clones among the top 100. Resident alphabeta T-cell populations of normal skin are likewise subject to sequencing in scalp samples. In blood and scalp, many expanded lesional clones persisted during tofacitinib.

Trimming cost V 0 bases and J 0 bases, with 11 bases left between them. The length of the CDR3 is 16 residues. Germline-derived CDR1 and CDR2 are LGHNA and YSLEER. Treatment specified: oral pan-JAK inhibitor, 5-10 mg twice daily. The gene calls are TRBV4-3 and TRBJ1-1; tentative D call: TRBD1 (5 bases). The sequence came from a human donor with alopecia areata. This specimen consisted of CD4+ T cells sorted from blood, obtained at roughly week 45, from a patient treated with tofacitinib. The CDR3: CASSQDQRGMNTEAFF. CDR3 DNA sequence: TGCGCCAGCAGCCAAGATCAGAGGGGAATGAACACTGAAGCTTTCTTT.